These 12 T cell receptor beta chains were all obtained from the same sample, sequenced in a study of cytotoxic CD8 clonotypes in ibrutinib-treated CLL. Sequencing used immunoSEQ multiplex PCR; TCRdb keeps in-frame clones, though not all of them. The table has tens of thousands of clones, about half seen once; the top ten hold 32%. The material was PBMCs, obtained after 12 months of ibrutinib treatment. Receptor source: a human donor with chronic lymphocytic leukemia.

This clone has more than one count but fewer than ten. The rearrangement joins TRBV5-4 to TRBJ1-3, with D perhaps matching TRBD1 (5 bases). Trimming removed 4 bases from V and 3 bases from J, with 11 bases in between. The CDR3 runs to 14 residues. Germline CDR1 is SGHNT and CDR2 is YYREEE (reference sequence). The CDR3 DNA follows: TGTGCCAGCAGCCGCGGGACGTTTGGAAACACCATATATTTT. Protein: CASSRGTFGNTIYF. The entire variable domain, with the rest obtained from reference TRBV5-4 and TRBJ1-3, is as follows: ETGVTQSPTHLIKTRGQQVTLRCSSQSGHNTVSWYQQALGQGPQFIFQYYREEENGRGNFPPRFSGLQFPNYSSELNVNALELDDSALYLCASSRGTFGNTIYFGEGSWLTVV.

The chain carries TRBV28 and TRBJ2-6, with D possibly TRBD2 on 6 matching bases. The germline V gene has CDR1 MDHEN and CDR2 SYDVKM. V was pared by 7 bases and J by 0 bases, with 13 bases between. This CDR3 has 16 residues. The CDR3 DNA reads TGTGCCAGCAAAAAGGGAGGAGGCTCTGGGGCCAACGTCCTGACTTTC. Amino acids: CASKKGGGSGANVLTF. Full variable domain (missing parts from reference TRBV28 and TRBJ2-6): DVKVTQSSRYLVKRTGEKVFLECVQDMDHENMFWYRQDPGLGLRLIYFSYDVKMKEKGDIPEGYSVSREKKERFSLILESASTNQTSMYLCASKKGGGSGANVLTFGAGSRLTVL.

The genes are TRBV5-4 and TRBJ2-7; 8 nucleotides match TRBD2. The CDR3 sequence is 15 residues long. CDR1 and CDR2 (germline): SGHNT, YYREEE (reference sequence). The ends lost 4 bases at V and 2 bases at J; junction bases unmatched: 8. The CDR3: CASSPVAGSTYEQYF. The CDR3 DNA reads TGTGCCAGCAGCCCCGTAGCGGGGTCCACCTACGAGCAGTACTTC.

The chain carries TRBV7-9 and TRBJ2-2, with TRBD2 identical over 13 bases. Germline-derived CDR1 and CDR2 are SEHNR and FQNEAQ (reference sequence). With V trimmed by 5 bases and J by 6 bases, 3 bases remained unmatched. The CDR3 is 15 residues long. The CDR3 protein is CASSRTSGSSGELFF. The CDR3 DNA reads as TGTGCCAGCAGCAGGACTAGCGGGAGCTCCGGGGAGCTGTTTTTT.

This clone was recorded a few times. This chain connects TRBV10-3 to TRBJ1-6; D remains unclear. Germline CDR1 reads ENHRY; CDR2 reads SYGVKD. The CDR3 consists of 16 residues. Trimming removed 1 base from V and 3 bases from J, with 10 bases in between. CDR3 DNA sequence: TGTGCCATCAGTGAGTTGTTGGACGTCTATAATTCACCCCTCCACTTT. It encodes CAISELLDVYNSPLHF.

This clone has just a few counts. The chain carries TRBV29-1 and TRBJ1-1; 7 positions agree with TRBD1. The CDR3 spans 14 residues. In germline, CDR1 is SQVTM, CDR2 ANQGSEA. J gave up 4 bases and V 5 bases, and 10 bases lay outside the gene matches. CDR3 bases: TGCAGCGTTATGAAGGGGGCTAGTCGCACTGAAGCTTTCTTT. Translating gives CSVMKGASRTEAFF.

Many counts were recorded for this clone. The chain has TRBV6-6 and TRBJ1-5, with 7 positions matching TRBD1. CDR1 is MNHNY and CDR2 is SVGAGI in the germline V gene (reference sequence). V was pared by 5 bases and J by 7 bases, with 8 bases of the junction left unmatched. There are 14 residues in the CDR3. The CDR3 DNA reads TGTGCCAGCAGTAGCCGGGACAGCATCCAGCCCCAGCATTTT. Translation: CASSSRDSIQPQHF.

This chain connects TRBV9 to TRBJ2-7; 7 nucleotides match TRBD2. Germline trimming cut 0 bases from V and 12 bases from J; bases unmatched to any gene: 9. CDR3 length: 13 amino acids. Germline V gene data show CDR1 as SGDLS and CDR2 as YYNGEE. CDR3 amino acids: CASSVDYSGPMYF. The DNA for the CDR3 is TGTGCCAGCAGCGTAGACTATAGCGGGCCTATGTACTTC.

The V call is TRBV7-6, the J call TRBJ1-1, with 7 bases aligning to TRBD1. Trimming took 5 bases from V and 0 from J; bases not matched to a gene: 3. This CDR3 is 14 amino acids long. Germline V gene sequence: CDR1 SGHVS, CDR2 FNYEAQ. The CDR3 DNA is TGTGCCAGCAGCACGGACAGGATGAACACTGAAGCTTTCTTT. It encodes CASSTDRMNTEAFF.

This chain connects TRBV5-1 to TRBJ1-2, with unresolved D. Germline CDR1 is SGHRS and CDR2 is YFSETQ. The CDR3 totals 12 residues. V shed 0 bases and J shed 8 bases, with 8 bases lying between them. CDR3: CASSLDTRGYTF. In nucleotides, the CDR3 is TGCGCCAGCAGCTTGGACACTCGGGGCTACACCTTC.

The chain has TRBV2 and TRBJ2-7; D is unclear. Germline loops: CDR1 SNHLY, CDR2 FYNNEI. This CDR3 is built from 13 residues. The germline V and J ends were trimmed by 6 bases and 0 bases, with 9 bases remaining between them. In nucleotides, the CDR3 is TGTGCCAGCAGGCCAGCACCCTCCTACGAGCAGTACTTC. It translates to CASRPAPSYEQYF.

This clone was counted between two and nine times. V usage is TRBV9 and J usage is TRBJ2-2; 9 nucleotides line up with TRBD1. The CDR3 has 15 residues. With V trimmed by 4 bases and J by 5 bases, 6 bases remained unmatched. Per the germline V gene, CDR1 is SGDLS and CDR2 is YYNGEE. The CDR3 reads CASSLGTGSTGELFF. DNA for the CDR3: TGTGCCAGCAGCCTCGGGACAGGGAGTACCGGGGAGCTGTTTTTT. Full variable domain (rest looked up from reference TRBV9 and TRBJ2-2): DSGVTQTPKHLITATGQRVTLRCSPRSGDLSVYWYQQSLDQGLQFLIQYYNGEERAKGNILERFSAQQFPDLHSELNLSSLELGDSALYFCASSLGTGSTGELFFGEGSRLTVL.